The 9 T cell receptor beta chains given below trace back to one sample, sequenced in a study of T-cell memory formation after mild COVID-19. TCRdb analysed the 5' RACE reads with MiXCR anew, one entry per CDR3 protein. The table lists around 420,000 distinct CDR3 sequences, 24% of them singletons, with around 9% in the top ten. The sequenced material came from PBMCs or a T cell subset sorted from them (not recorded which). Every receptor here comes from an adult woman who had mild COVID-19 (a few samples of this study predate the infection). Cell type and time point are not known.

In this sample, this clonotype turned up a few times. This rearrangement joins TRBV30 to TRBJ1-1; possibly TRBD1 for D (6 bases). CDR1 is GTSNPN, CDR2 SVGIG, per germline (reference sequence). V shed 7 bases and J shed 3 bases, with 9 bases lying between them. The length of the CDR3 is 11 residues. CDR3 sequence reads: CALGGDTEAFF. The CDR3 bases are TGTGCCTTAGGGGGTGACACTGAAGCTTTCTTT.

This clonotype was picked up a small number of times. This chain links TRBV7-9 with TRBJ2-5, with D possibly matching TRBD1 (8 bases). This CDR3 has 15 amino acids. Germline assignment: CDR1 SEHNR and CDR2 FQNEAQ (reference sequence). V was shortened by 3 bases and J by 4 bases, with 15 bases between the two germline ends. This chain's CDR3 is CASSLGTGGVETQYF. DNA for the CDR3: TGTGCCAGCAGCTTGGGAACAGGGGGGGTAGAGACCCAGTACTTC.

The rearrangement joins TRBV7-9 to TRBJ2-3; 9 bases line up with TRBD2. This CDR3 spans 17 amino acids. Trimming took 1 base from V and 4 from J; bases not matched to a gene: 9. Germline V gene sequence: CDR1 SEHNR, CDR2 FQNEAQ (reference sequence). CDR3 residues: CASSLGGIAGAADTQYF. CDR3 in DNA: TGTGCCAGCAGCTTAGGGGGAATAGCGGGAGCGGCAGATACGCAGTATTTT. Full variable domain (outside the CDR3, taken from reference TRBV7-9 and TRBJ2-3): DTGVSQNPRHKITKRGQNVTFRCDPISEHNRLYWYRQTLGQGPEFLTYFQNEAQLEKSRLLSDRFSAERPKGSFSTLEIQRTEQGDSAMYLCASSLGGIAGAADTQYFGPGTRLTVL.

The sample holds a few counts of this clonotype. V usage is TRBV7-2 and J usage is TRBJ2-1; D possibly corresponds to TRBD2 (6 bases). The CDR3 extends over 13 amino acids. Trimming stripped 5 bases from V and 8 bases from J, with 13 bases between. Germline values: CDR1 SGHTA, CDR2 FQGNSA. The CDR3 DNA is TGTGCCAGCAGCCTCCGGCGGGAAGATGAGCAGTTCTTC. It translates to CASSLRREDEQFF.

This clonotype came up a few times. This chain joins TRBV4-1 and TRBJ1-3; tentatively, D is TRBD1 (5 bases). CDR3 length equals 17 residues. Trimming stripped 3 bases from V and 0 bases from J, with 15 bases between. Germline CDR1 reads MGHRA; CDR2 reads YSYEKL. The CDR3 DNA is TGCGCCAGCAGCCATATCGTGGGGGATCCCTCTGGAAACACCATATATTTT. This translates into CASSHIVGDPSGNTIYF.

The rearrangement links TRBV5-1 to TRBJ1-2; D possibly corresponds to TRBD1 (6 bases). The CDR3 is 16 amino acids. Germline values: CDR1 SGHRS, CDR2 YFSETQ. Trimming cost V 0 bases and J 5 bases, with 17 bases left between them. The DNA for the CDR3 is TGCGCCAGCAGCTTGGCCCAACAGGGAGGAGGATATGGCTACACCTTC. Translating it yields CASSLAQQGGGYGYTF.

This clonotype was seen a handful of times. This chain uses TRBV9 with TRBJ1-5; unclear D gene. The CDR3 loop spans 15 amino acids. Germline values: CDR1 SGDLS, CDR2 YYNGEE. Deletions cut 0 bases from V and 2 bases from J, with 9 bases between. CDR3: CASSVDAARNQPQHF. CDR3 DNA: TGTGCCAGCAGCGTAGACGCAGCCCGCAATCAGCCCCAGCATTTT.

This clonotype was observed a handful of times. J is TRBJ1-2 and V is TRBV10-3, with D unclear. The CDR3 has 12 amino acids. Germline CDR1 reads ENHRY; CDR2 reads SYGVKD. V was pared by 2 bases and J by 6 bases, with 7 bases between. CDR3 nucleotides: TGTGCCATCAGTGAGGTTAAACATGGCTACACCTTC. It specifies CAISEVKHGYTF.

The gene calls are TRBV7-3 and TRBJ2-1; 7 bases match TRBD2. The CDR3 length is 16 residues. Germline V gives CDR1 SGHTA, CDR2 FQGTGA. The V segment lost 1 base and the J segment 2 bases; nucleotides outside the gene matches: 5. In nucleotides, the CDR3 is TGTGCCAGCAGCTTAATGCGGGGGACTCCCTACAATGAGCAGTTCTTC. Protein sequence: CASSLMRGTPYNEQFF.